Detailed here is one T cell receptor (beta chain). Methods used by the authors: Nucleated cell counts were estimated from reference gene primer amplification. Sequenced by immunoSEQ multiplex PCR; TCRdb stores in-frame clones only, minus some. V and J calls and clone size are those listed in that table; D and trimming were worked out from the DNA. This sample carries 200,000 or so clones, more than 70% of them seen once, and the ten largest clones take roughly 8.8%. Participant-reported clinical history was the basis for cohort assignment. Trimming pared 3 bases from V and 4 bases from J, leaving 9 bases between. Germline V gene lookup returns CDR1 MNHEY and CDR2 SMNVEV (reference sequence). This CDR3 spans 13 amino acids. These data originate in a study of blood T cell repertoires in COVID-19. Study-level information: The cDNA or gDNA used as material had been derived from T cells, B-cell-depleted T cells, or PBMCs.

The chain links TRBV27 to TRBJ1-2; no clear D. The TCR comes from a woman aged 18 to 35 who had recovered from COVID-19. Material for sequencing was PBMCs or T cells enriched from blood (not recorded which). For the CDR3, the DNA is TGTGCCAGCAGTTTTAGAGGGTCCTATGGCTACACCTTC. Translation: CASSFRGSYGYTF.